The TCR beta chain described here comes from a study of Tregs in tolerant kidney transplant recipients. Study outcomes and limitations: In tolerant patients, donor-specific Tregs outgrew total Tregs, suggesting antigen-driven expansion.

The germline V and J ends were trimmed by 6 bases and 2 bases, with 5 bases remaining between them. The CDR3 totals 13 residues. Germline V gene data show CDR1 as MNHNY and CDR2 as SVGAGI (reference sequence). Of note for this clone: Its antigen is still unknown.

This table comes from immunoSEQ multiplex PCR, and its TCRdb copy is limited to in-frame clones, with some not included. The sample yields fewer than 65,000 clones, 70% to 90% seen once. The receptor was derived from a human donor who received a combined kidney and bone marrow transplant. This material consisted of Tregs from blood, taken before the transplant. This chain links TRBV6-6 with TRBJ2-6; D is unclear. The CDR3 loop reads CASRSTGANVLTF. The DNA for the CDR3 is TGTGCCAGCAGGTCAACTGGGGCCAACGTCCTGACTTTC.